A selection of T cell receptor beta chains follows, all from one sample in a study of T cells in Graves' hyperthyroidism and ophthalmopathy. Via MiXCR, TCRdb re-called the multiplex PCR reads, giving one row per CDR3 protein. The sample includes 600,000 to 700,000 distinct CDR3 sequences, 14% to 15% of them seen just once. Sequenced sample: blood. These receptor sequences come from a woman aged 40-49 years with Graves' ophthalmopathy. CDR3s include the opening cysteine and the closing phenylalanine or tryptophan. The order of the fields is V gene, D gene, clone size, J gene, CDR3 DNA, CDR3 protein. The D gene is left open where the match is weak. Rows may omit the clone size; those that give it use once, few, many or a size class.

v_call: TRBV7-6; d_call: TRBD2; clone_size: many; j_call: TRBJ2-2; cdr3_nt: TGTGCCAGCAGCCTCGGACTAGCGGGAGATACCGGGGAGCTGTTTTTT; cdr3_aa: CASSLGLAGDTGELFF
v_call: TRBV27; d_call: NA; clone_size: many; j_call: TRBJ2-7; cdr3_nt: TGTGCCAGCAGTTCCCCAATTCTGGGGGCTAACGAGCAGTACTTC; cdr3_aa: CASSSPILGANEQYF
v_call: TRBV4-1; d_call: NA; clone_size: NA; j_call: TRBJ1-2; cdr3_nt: TGCGCCAGCAGCGCCCGGGGGGCTAACTATGGCTACACCTTC; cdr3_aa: CASSARGANYGYTF
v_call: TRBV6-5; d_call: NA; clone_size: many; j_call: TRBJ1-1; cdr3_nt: TGTGCCAGCAGTTACCTGGGGGGCGGAGGGACTGAAGCTTTCTTT; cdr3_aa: CASSYLGGGGTEAFF
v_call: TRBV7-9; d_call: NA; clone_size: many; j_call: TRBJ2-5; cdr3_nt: TGTGCCAGCAGCTCACGTGGCCAGGGGGGAGAGACCCAGTACTTC; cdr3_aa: CASSSRGQGGETQYF
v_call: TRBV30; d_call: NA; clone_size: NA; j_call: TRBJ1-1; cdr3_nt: TGTGCCTGGACTAATTGGTTACTCCCCCGAACTGAAGCTTTCTTT; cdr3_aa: CAWTNWLLPRTEAFF
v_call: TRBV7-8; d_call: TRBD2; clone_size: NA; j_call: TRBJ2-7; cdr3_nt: TGTGCCAGCACCCCGGGGAGGGGCTCCTACGAGCAGTACTTC; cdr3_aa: CASTPGRGSYEQYF
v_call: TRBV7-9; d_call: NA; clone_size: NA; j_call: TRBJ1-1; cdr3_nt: TGTGCCAGCAGCTTAGATGGGGAACCTGAAGCTTTCTTT; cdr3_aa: CASSLDGEPEAFF
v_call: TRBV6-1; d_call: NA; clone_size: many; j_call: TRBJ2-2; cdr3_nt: TGTGCCAGCAGTGAAGTTGACAGCGGTTTTGTGGACACCGGGGAGCTGTTTTTT; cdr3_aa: CASSEVDSGFVDTGELFF
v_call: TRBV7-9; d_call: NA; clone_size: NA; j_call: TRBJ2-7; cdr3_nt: TGTGCCAGCAGCACGGGTGGGCACGAGCAGTACTTC; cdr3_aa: CASSTGGHEQYF
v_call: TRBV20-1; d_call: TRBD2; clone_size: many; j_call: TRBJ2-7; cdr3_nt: TGCAGTGCTCGCGGACTAGCGGGTCCCTACGAGCAGTACTTC; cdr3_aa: CSARGLAGPYEQYF
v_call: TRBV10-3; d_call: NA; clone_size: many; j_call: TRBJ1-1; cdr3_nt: TGTGCCAGCAGGGCTTCGAACACTGAAGCTTTCTTT; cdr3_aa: CASRASNTEAFF
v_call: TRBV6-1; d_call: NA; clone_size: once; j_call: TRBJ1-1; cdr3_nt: TGTGCCAGCAGTGAAGCGACTGTGAACACTGAAGCTTTCTTT; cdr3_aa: CASSEATVNTEAFF
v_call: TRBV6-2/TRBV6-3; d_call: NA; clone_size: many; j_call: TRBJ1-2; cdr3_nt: TGTGCCAGCAGCCCCCGGTTTGGCGGGGGGCGAAGAGGCGGCTATGGCTACACCTTC; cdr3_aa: CASSPRFGGGRRGGYGYTF
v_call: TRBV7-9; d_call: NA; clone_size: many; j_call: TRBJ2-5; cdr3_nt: TGTGCCAGCAGCTTCCTAACGGGAAGGTGGGAGACCCAATACTTC; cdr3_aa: CASSFLTGRWETQYF
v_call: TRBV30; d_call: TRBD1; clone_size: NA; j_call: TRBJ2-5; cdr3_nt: TGTGCCTGGAGTGTCCGACAGGGGATGGAGACCCAGTACTTC; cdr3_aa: CAWSVRQGMETQYF
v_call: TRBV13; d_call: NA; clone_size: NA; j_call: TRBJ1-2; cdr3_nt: TGTGCCAGCAGTTACGCCGAAACCGGTTATGGCTACACCTTC; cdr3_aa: CASSYAETGYGYTF
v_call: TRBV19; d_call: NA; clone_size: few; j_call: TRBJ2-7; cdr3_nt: TGTGCCAGTAGTATAGATCAGTACGTGGGCTCCTACGAGCAGTACTTC; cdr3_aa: CASSIDQYVGSYEQYF
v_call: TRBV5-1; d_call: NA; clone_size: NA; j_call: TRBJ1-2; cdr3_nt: TGCGCCAGCAGCCTCGGACTCCCGGGCAACTATGGCTACACCTTC; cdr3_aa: CASSLGLPGNYGYTF
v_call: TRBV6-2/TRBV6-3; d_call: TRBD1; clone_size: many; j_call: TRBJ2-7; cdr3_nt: TGTGCCAGCAGTAGGGACAGATCCTACGAGCAGTACTTC; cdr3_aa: CASSRDRSYEQYF
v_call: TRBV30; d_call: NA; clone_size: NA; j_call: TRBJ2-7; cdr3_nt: TGTGCCTGGAGTTTTCGTCCAGGGCTAGCCGAATCCTACGAGCAGTACTTC; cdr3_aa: CAWSFRPGLAESYEQYF
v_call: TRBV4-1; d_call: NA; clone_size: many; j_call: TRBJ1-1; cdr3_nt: TGCGCCAGCAGCCAAGATGGGACACCTAACACTGAAGCTTTCTTT; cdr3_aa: CASSQDGTPNTEAFF